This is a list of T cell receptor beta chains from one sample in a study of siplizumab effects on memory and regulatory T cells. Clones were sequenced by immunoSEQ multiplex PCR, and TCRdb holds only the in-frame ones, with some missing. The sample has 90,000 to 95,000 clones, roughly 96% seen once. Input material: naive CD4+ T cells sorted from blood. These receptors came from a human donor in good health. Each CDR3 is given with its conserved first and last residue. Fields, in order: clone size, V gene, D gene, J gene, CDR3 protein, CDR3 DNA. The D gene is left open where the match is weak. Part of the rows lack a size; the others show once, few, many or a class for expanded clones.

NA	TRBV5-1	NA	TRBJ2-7	CASRPAGAYEQYF	TGCGCCAGCAGACCTGCCGGGGCCTACGAGCAGTACTTC
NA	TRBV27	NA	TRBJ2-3	CAIQRGMDTDTQYF	TGTGCCATCCAGAGGGGAATGGACACAGATACGCAGTATTTT
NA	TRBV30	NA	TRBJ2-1	CAWSASNTRGVSNEQFF	TGTGCCTGGAGTGCTAGTAATACTAGAGGGGTCAGTAATGAGCAGTTCTTC
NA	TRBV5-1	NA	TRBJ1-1	CASSFWGRNTEAFF	TGCGCCAGCAGCTTTTGGGGGCGGAACACTGAAGCTTTCTTT
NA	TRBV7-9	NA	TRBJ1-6	CASSLGLGDNSPLHF	TGTGCCAGCAGCTTAGGATTGGGAGATAATTCACCCCTCCACTTT
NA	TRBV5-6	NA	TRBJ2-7	CASSGSLVYEQYF	TGTGCCAGCAGCGGATCCTTGGTCTACGAGCAGTACTTC
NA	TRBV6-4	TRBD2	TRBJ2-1	CASSDSRGGRGEQFF	TGTGCCAGCAGTGACTCTCGGGGGGGCCGGGGTGAGCAGTTCTTC
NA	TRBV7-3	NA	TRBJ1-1	CASSQQLNTEAFF	TGTGCCAGCAGCCAACAGCTGAACACTGAAGCTTTCTTT
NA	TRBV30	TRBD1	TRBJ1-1	CAWAKGQLNTEAFF	TGTGCCTGGGCCAAGGGACAGTTGAACACTGAAGCTTTCTTT
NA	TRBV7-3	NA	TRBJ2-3	CASSQGDTQYF	TGTGCCAGCAGCCAGGGTGATACGCAGTATTTT
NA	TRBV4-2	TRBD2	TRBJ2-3	CASSQDGGGTDTQYF	TGTGCCAGCAGCCAAGACGGCGGGGGAACAGATACGCAGTATTTT
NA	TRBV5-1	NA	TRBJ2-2	CASSRGKNTGELFF	TGCGCCAGCAGCCGAGGTAAGAACACCGGGGAGCTGTTTTTT
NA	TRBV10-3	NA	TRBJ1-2	CAISRGSNYGYTF	TGTGCCATCAGTAGGGGGTCTAACTATGGCTACACCTTC
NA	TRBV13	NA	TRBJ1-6	CASSLAPSPPLHF	TGTGCCAGCAGCTTAGCTCCTTCTCCCCCCCTCCACTTT
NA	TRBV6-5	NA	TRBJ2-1	CASSYSGLEFF	TGTGCCAGCAGTTACTCCGGGTTGGAGTTCTTC
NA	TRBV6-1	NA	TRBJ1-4	CASSEAVAALFLGKLFF	TGTGCCAGCAGTGAAGCGGTGGCAGCTTTATTTCTGGGAAAACTGTTTTTT
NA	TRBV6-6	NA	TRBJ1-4	CASSSAGANEKLFF	TGTGCCAGCAGTTCGGCAGGGGCTAATGAAAAACTGTTTTTT
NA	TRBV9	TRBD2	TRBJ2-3	CASSGLSGVGTDTQYF	TGTGCCAGCAGCGGTCTTAGCGGGGTGGGCACAGATACGCAGTATTTT
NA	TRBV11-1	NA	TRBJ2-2	CASSREEAGELFF	TGTGCCAGCAGCCGCGAGGAAGCCGGGGAGCTGTTTTTT
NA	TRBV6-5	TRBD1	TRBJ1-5	CASSPGTGANQPQHF	TGTGCCAGCAGTCCCGGGACAGGGGCAAATCAGCCCCAGCATTTT
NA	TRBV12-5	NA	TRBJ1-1	CASVPGLPTPEAFF	TGTGCTAGTGTCCCAGGGCTCCCGACCCCTGAAGCTTTCTTT
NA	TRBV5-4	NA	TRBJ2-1	CASSLVAGNNEQFF	TGTGCCAGCAGCTTGGTAGCAGGAAACAATGAGCAGTTCTTC
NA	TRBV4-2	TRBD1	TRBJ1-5	CASSQSTGGSGNQPQHF	TGTGCCAGCAGCCAATCGACAGGGGGCAGCGGCAATCAGCCCCAGCATTTT
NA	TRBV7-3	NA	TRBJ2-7	CASSFEGSYEQYF	TGTGCCAGCAGCTTCGAAGGGAGTTACGAGCAGTACTTC
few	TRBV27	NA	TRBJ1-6	CASSLQSDNSPLHF	TGTGCCAGCAGCCTCCAGAGTGATAATTCACCCCTCCACTTT
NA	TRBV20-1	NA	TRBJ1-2	CSARDLGYTF	TGCAGTGCCCGCGATTTGGGCTACACCTTC
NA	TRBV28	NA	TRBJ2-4	CASSLGTILAKNIQYF	TGTGCCAGCAGTTTAGGGACAATACTAGCCAAAAACATTCAGTACTTC
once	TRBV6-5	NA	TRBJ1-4	CASSRDREKLFF	TGTGCCAGCAGTCGTGATCGTGAAAAACTGTTTTTT
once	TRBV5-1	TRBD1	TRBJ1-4	CASSHTTGESIGEEKLFF	TGCGCCAGCAGCCACACTACAGGGGAGTCGATAGGGGAGGAAAAACTGTTTTTT
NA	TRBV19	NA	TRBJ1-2	CASKKDGYTF	TGTGCCAGTAAAAAGGACGGCTACACCTTC
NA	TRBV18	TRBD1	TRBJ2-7	CASSPSDRAYEQYF	TGTGCCAGCTCACCATCGGACAGGGCCTACGAGCAGTACTTC
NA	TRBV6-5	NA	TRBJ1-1	CASSLQGKNTEAFF	TGTGCCAGCAGTTTGCAGGGGAAGAACACTGAAGCTTTCTTT
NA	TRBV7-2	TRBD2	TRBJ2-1	CASSFRAGAGYGEQFF	TGTGCCAGCAGCTTCCGAGCGGGAGCGGGGTACGGTGAGCAGTTCTTC
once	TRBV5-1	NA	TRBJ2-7	CASSLEGPYEQYF	TGCGCCAGCAGCTTGGAAGGCCCCTACGAGCAGTACTTC
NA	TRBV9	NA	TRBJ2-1	CASSPPRGIPAPEQFF	TGTGCCAGCAGCCCTCCTCGAGGGATCCCTGCCCCTGAGCAGTTCTTC
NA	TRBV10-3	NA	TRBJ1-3	CGSGPPPEGNTIYF	TGTGGATCTGGACCTCCTCCTGAGGGAAACACCATATATTTT
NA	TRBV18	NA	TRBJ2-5	CASSSQHREETQYF	TGTGCCAGCTCATCACAACACAGGGAGGAGACCCAGTACTTC
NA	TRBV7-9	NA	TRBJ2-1	CASSSTRRNPFF	TGTGCCAGCAGCTCCACGAGACGGAATCCGTTCTTC
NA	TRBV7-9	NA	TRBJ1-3	CASSLEGIRNSGNTIYF	TGTGCCAGCAGCTTAGAGGGCATCAGAAACTCTGGAAACACCATATATTTT
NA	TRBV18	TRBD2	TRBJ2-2	CASSLYPLAGNTGELFF	TGTGCCAGCTCACTTTACCCACTAGCGGGGAACACCGGGGAGCTGTTTTTT
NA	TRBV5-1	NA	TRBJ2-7	CASSSNPLQGEQYF	TGCGCCAGCAGCTCCAATCCCCTCCAGGGCGAGCAGTACTTC
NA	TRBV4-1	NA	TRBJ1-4	CASSQASGRPNEKLFF	TGCGCCAGCAGCCAAGCATCGGGACGGCCGAATGAAAAACTGTTTTTT
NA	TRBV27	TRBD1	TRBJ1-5	CASSNRQDRGFQPQHF	TGTGCCAGCAGCAACCGTCAGGACAGGGGATTTCAGCCCCAGCATTTT
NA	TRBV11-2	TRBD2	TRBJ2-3	CASSLNQLATSTDTQYF	TGTGCCAGCAGCTTGAACCAACTAGCGACTAGCACAGATACGCAGTATTTT
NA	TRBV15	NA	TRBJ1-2	CATTQRDFGYGYTF	TGTGCCACCACCCAGAGGGATTTCGGCTATGGCTACACCTTC
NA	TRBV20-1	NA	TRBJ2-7	CSASSSYEQYF	TGCAGTGCTAGCTCCAGTTACGAGCAGTACTTC
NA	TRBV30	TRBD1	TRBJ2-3	CAWSPSHRGPGPDTQYF	TGTGCCTGGAGCCCTAGCCACAGGGGGCCCGGGCCAGATACGCAGTATTTT
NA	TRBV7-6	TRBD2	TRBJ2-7	CASSLASGGVEQYF	TGTGCCAGCAGCTTAGCTAGCGGGGGGGTGGAGCAGTACTTC
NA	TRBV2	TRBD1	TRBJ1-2	CASSAGQVHSLNYGYTF	TGTGCCAGCAGTGCGGGACAGGTTCATAGTTTAAACTATGGCTACACCTTC
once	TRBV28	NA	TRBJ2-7	CASSGGQRAGAYEQYF	TGTGCCAGCAGTGGAGGACAGAGGGCGGGGGCCTACGAGCAGTACTTC